This T cell receptor beta chain was observed in a study of blood T cells in healthy people across ages. Donation came from healthy Caucasian individuals in Russia who were aged roughly 6 to 100. The authors extracted at least 5 micrograms of total RNA per sample. The CDR3 is 15 residues long. V was shortened by 0 bases and J by 4 bases, with 12 bases between the two germline ends. Germline V lookup: CDR1 GTSNPN, CDR2 SVGIG (reference sequence). Using a J-beta primer mix together with a sample-barcoded 5' primer, a second PCR was run for about 6 to 11 cycles. Each cDNA molecule carried a tag from a template-switch adaptor that contained 12 random nucleotides. TCRdb reprocessed the 5' RACE reads with MiXCR, giving one entry per CDR3 protein. The sample consists of 850,000 to 950,000 distinct CDR3 sequences, 29% of them appearing once.

Specimen: blood. The clonotype originates from a woman of 80 years or more in good health. The V call is TRBV30, the J call TRBJ1-4; D unclear. As DNA, the CDR3 is TGTGCCTGGAGTGTGATAGGCAGTTTTAATGAAAAACTGTTTTTT. This gives the protein CAWSVIGSFNEKLFF.